The entry below gives a single TCR beta chain sequence along with its context. Its ends do not fully match the called genes, so a read error is possible. The data derive from a study of blood T cells in healthy people across ages. Through a sample-barcoded 5' primer and a J-beta primer mix, a second PCR was run for roughly 6 to 12 cycles. Each cDNA molecule was tagged by a template-switch adaptor that had 12 random nucleotides. One entry per CDR3 protein, called by TCRdb with MiXCR from the 5' RACE reads. This sample has around 2 million distinct CDR3 sequences, with about 39% found just once. Healthy Caucasian individuals from Russia aged roughly 6 to 90 were enrolled as donors. Samples had at least 6.5 million PBMCs isolated from them. This receptor was obtained from a human donor in good health. Material for sequencing was blood.

CDR3 residues: CASSLAHRAEQFF. Written as DNA, the CDR3 is TGTGCTAGCAGCTTAGCGCATCGGGCTGAGCAGTTCTTC. The chain joins TRBV7-7 to TRBJ2-1; tentatively, D is TRBD2 (5 bases). Germline lookup yields CDR1 SSHAT and CDR2 FNYEAQ (reference sequence). The CDR3 runs to 13 residues.